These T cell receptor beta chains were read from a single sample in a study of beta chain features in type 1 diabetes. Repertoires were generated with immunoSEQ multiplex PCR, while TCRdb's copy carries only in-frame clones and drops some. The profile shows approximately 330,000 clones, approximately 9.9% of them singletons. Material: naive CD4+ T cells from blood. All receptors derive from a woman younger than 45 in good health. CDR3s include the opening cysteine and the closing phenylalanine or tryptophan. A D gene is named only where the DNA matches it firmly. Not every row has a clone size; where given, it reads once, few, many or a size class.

TGTGCCAGCAGCGCGGACACCTACAATGAGCAGTTCTTC CASSADTYNEQFF TRBJ2-1 TRBV5-6 few NA
TGTGCCAGCAGCTTAGTGGCCGTGAACACTGAAGCTTTCTTT CASSLVAVNTEAFF TRBJ1-1 TRBV7-2 few NA
TGTGCCAGCTCACCACCGCCAGGGCAAAGCTCCTACAATGAGCAGTTCTTC CASSPPPGQSSYNEQFF TRBJ2-1 TRBV18 NA NA
TGTGCCAGCAGACAGGGATCCTACGAGCAGTACTTC CASRQGSYEQYF TRBJ2-7 TRBV28 NA NA
TGTGCCAGCAGCCCCGGGACAGGGAACATTCAGTACTTC CASSPGTGNIQYF TRBJ2-4 TRBV7-9 many TRBD1
TGTGCCAGCAGTCCCGGGACTAGCGGGAGGGCCAGGAGGTCCAATGAGCAGTTCTTC CASSPGTSGRARRSNEQFF TRBJ2-1 TRBV27 few TRBD2
TGTGCCAGCAGCTTAGATGGGCGATCCGGGGAGCTGTTTTTT CASSLDGRSGELFF TRBJ2-2 TRBV11-2 few NA
TGTGCCAGCAGCTACAGGGGGAACACTGAAGCTTTCTTT CASSYRGNTEAFF TRBJ1-1 TRBV9 NA TRBD1
TGTGCCAGCAGTTCGGACACGGGGGGATATGGCTACACCTTC CASSSDTGGYGYTF TRBJ1-2 TRBV28 few NA
TGCGCCAGCAGCCAAGGGGACAGGGGTTCCGGGGAGCTGTTTTTT CASSQGDRGSGELFF TRBJ2-2 TRBV4-3 NA TRBD1
TGTGCCAGCAGCTTAGCGTCTCGGACAGGGGAGCAGACCCAGTACTTC CASSLASRTGEQTQYF TRBJ2-5 TRBV7-2 NA TRBD1
TGCGCCAGCAGCCTGGAGGGGGCGAACACTGAAGCTTTCTTT CASSLEGANTEAFF TRBJ1-1 TRBV5-1 few TRBD1
TGCAGCGGGGGGTTAGCGGGAGCCGGAGATACGCAGTATTTT CSGGLAGAGDTQYF TRBJ2-3 TRBV29-1 few TRBD2
TGCAGCGTTGAACGGCCTAGCGGAGGTGGGGAGCAGTTCTTC CSVERPSGGGEQFF TRBJ2-1 TRBV29-1 few TRBD2
TGTGCCAGCAGTTTGGCACAGACTACGAGCAGGGGGTTC CASSLAQTTSRGF TRBJ2-7 TRBV27 few TRBD1
TGCAGTGTGTTAGCGGGAGGAAGGACAGATACGCAGTATTTT CSVLAGGRTDTQYF TRBJ2-3 TRBV29-1 few TRBD2
TGTGCCAGCTCACCGTCGACTGCGGCGGGGGAGCTGTTTTTT CASSPSTAAGELFF TRBJ2-2 TRBV18 few NA